One sample yielded the 6 T cell receptor beta chains listed below, sequenced in a study of post-analysis software for immune sequencing data. The study, taken as a whole, reports: Patients had higher frequencies than controls of a handful of TRBV segments, including TRBV5-6, TRBV5-1 and TRBV20-1.

The authors incorporated unique molecular identifiers into the TCR beta cDNA libraries. TCRdb fed the PCR reads into MiXCR, producing one record per CDR3 protein. The sample holds about 620,000 distinct CDR3 sequences, around 44% seen once. The antigens these receptors bind are not known. The sequenced sample consisted of blood. These receptors were obtained from a girl under 18 with multiple sclerosis.

This clonotype appeared once. The chain combines TRBV28 with TRBJ1-5; possibly TRBD1 for D (6 bases). V was cut by 7 bases and J by 6 bases, with 16 bases left in between. The CDR3 consists of 14 residues. Germline V CDR1 and CDR2: MDHEN, SYDVKM. This chain's CDR3 is CASTIEGGSQPQHF. DNA for the CDR3: TGTGCCAGCACCATCGAAGGGGGATCTCAGCCCCAGCATTTT.

This clonotype was recorded once. The chain carries TRBV12-3 or TRBV12-4 and TRBJ1-5, with D perhaps matching TRBD1 (5 bases). The CDR3 extends over 16 amino acids. Trimming removed 3 bases from V and 0 bases from J, with 12 bases in between. CDR3 residues: CASSFFPTDSNQPQHF. CDR3 nucleotide sequence: TGTGCCAGCAGTTTCTTCCCGACAGATAGCAATCAGCCCCAGCATTTT.

The genes are TRBV11-1 and TRBJ2-2; 8 bases fit TRBD1. V was pared by 5 bases and J by 0 bases, with 2 bases of the junction left unmatched. Germline CDR1 SGHAT, CDR2 FQDESV (reference sequence). The CDR3 sequence is 15 residues long. The CDR3 loop is CASSGQGANTGELFF. DNA for the CDR3: TGTGCCAGCAGCGGACAGGGTGCGAACACCGGGGAGCTGTTTTTT.

This clonotype was detected a few times. This chain joins TRBV12-3 or TRBV12-4 and TRBJ2-7; 8 nucleotides line up with TRBD1. Trimming took 6 bases from V and 7 from J; bases not matched to a gene: 8. The CDR3 runs 13 residues. CDR3 amino acids: CASRSGQGLEQYF. In DNA form, the CDR3 reads TGTGCCAGCAGGTCCGGACAGGGTCTAGAGCAGTACTTC.

This sequence joins TRBV7-9 and TRBJ2-1, with TRBD2 matching 12 bases. J gave up 3 bases and V 2 bases, and 8 bases lay outside the gene matches. Germline-derived CDR1 and CDR2 are SEHNR and FQNEAQ (reference sequence). There are 18 residues in the CDR3. CDR3 amino acids: CASSLRFLAGGLYNEQFF. CDR3 DNA: TGTGCCAGCAGCTTAAGATTTCTAGCGGGAGGGCTCTACAATGAGCAGTTCTTC.

This clonotype appeared a few times. The CDR3 DNA follows: TGTGCCACAGCCATAGGGACTGGGCCCAATCAGCCCCAGCATTTT. As protein: CATAIGTGPNQPQHF. V gene TRBV10-3 combines with J gene TRBJ1-5; maybe TRBD1 (5 bases). Looked up from germline, CDR1 is ENHRY and CDR2 is SYGVKD. V gave up 10 bases and J gave up 3 bases, with 19 bases separating them. The CDR3 extends over 15 amino acids.